This T cell receptor (beta chain) was observed in a study of blood T cell repertoires in COVID-19. On the study more broadly: Nucleic acid was either cDNA or gDNA, and it came from T cells, B-cell-depleted T cells, or PBMCs.

The authors' processing: Counts of nucleated cells, estimated from reference gene primer amplification, were obtained. Profiling relied on immunoSEQ multiplex PCR, and the TCRdb table lists in-frame clones only, not all of them. Clone size and V and J calls were adopted from that table, with D and trimming inferred from the DNA. The sample holds 490,000 or so clones; around 85% are singletons and the top ten take more than 7.5%. The CDR3 length is 17 residues. Germline-derived CDR1 and CDR2 are SNHLY and FYNNEI. Trimming cost V 2 bases and J 2 bases; bases outside gene matches: 7. The sample taken for sequencing was PBMCs or T cells enriched from blood (not recorded which). The clonotype was recovered from a woman aged 55-75 years who had recovered from COVID-19. The rearrangement uses TRBV2 and TRBJ2-3, with 10 nucleotides matching TRBD2. In nucleotides, the CDR3 is TGTGCCAGCAGTGAAACTAGCGGGGTGCTATCCACAGATACGCAGTATTTT. Its protein is CASSETSGVLSTDTQYF.